This is a list of T cell receptor beta chains from one sample in a study of blood T cell repertoires in COVID-19. The method was immunoSEQ multiplex PCR; TCRdb's version includes in-frame clones alone and lacks a portion of them. The sample has 65,000 to 100,000 clones, about four fifths seen once. Sequencing was carried out using peripheral blood. The receptor source for this set is a woman older than 75 with acute or convalescent COVID-19. Both conserved end residues are part of each CDR3. D genes are given only for firm matches. The size entry is marked missing in some rows and otherwise reads once, few, many or a size class.

j_gene	d_gene	v_gene	len	abundance	CDR3nt	CDR3aa
TRBJ1-5	-	TRBV19	16	-	TGTGCCAGTAGTATAGATCGAGCAGGAACTCATCAGCCCCAGCATTTT	CASSIDRAGTHQPQHF
TRBJ1-6	TRBD1	TRBV6-2/TRBV6-3	16	-	TGTGCCAGCAGCTCAATCCGGGACAGGGGGAATTCACCCCTCCACTTT	CASSSIRDRGNSPLHF
TRBJ1-5	-	TRBV24-1	21	-	TGTGCCACCAGTGATTTGCTCCTTCCATGGGGGGGGAAGGAAAGCAATCAGCCCCAGCATTTT	CATSDLLLPWGGKESNQPQHF
TRBJ2-5	-	TRBV5-4	16	-	TGTGCCAGCAGCTTGCCCTCGGGCGGGGTCTACGAGACCCAGTACTTC	CASSLPSGGVYETQYF
TRBJ1-2	-	TRBV15	16	-	TGTGCCACCAGCAGAGTAGGGAAGGGACTAAACTATGGCTACACCTTC	CATSRVGKGLNYGYTF
TRBJ2-6	-	TRBV5-1	16	-	TGCGCCAGCAGGGCCTTCACAGGGACTGGGGCCAACGTCCTGACTTTC	CASRAFTGTGANVLTF
TRBJ1-1	-	TRBV9	15	-	TGTGCCAGCAGCGTAGGACACAGTGCGAACACTGAAGCTTTCTTT	CASSVGHSANTEAFF
TRBJ1-4	TRBD1	TRBV6-6	16	-	TGTGCCAGCAGTCTAGGACAGGGGGCTACTAATGAAAAACTGTTTTTT	CASSLGQGATNEKLFF
TRBJ1-5	TRBD1	TRBV9	17	few	TGTGCCAGCAGCGCTGGACCCACAGGGGGAGGCAATCAGCCCCAGCATTTT	CASSAGPTGGGNQPQHF
TRBJ1-4	-	TRBV9	14	-	TGTGCCAGCAGCGCTCAGTCTTCTAATGAAAAACTGTTTTTT	CASSAQSSNEKLFF
TRBJ2-1	TRBD1	TRBV28	16	once	TGTGCCAGCAGTTCCTCGGGACAGGGTCTGGGCAATGAGCAGTTCTTC	CASSSSGQGLGNEQFF
TRBJ2-5	TRBD1	TRBV6-5	14	-	TGTGCCAGCTGGGAGGGGACAGGGTGGGAGACCCAGTACTTC	CASWEGTGWETQYF
TRBJ1-5	-	TRBV6-6	13	-	TGTGCCACGGGGGGGCGGAGCAATCAGCCCCAGCATTTT	CATGGRSNQPQHF
TRBJ2-2	TRBD1	TRBV3-1/TRBV3-2	16	-	TGTGCCAGCAGCCCCCTAAGGACAGGGCCGACCGGGGAGCTGTTTTTT	CASSPLRTGPTGELFF
TRBJ1-5	-	TRBV4-3	15	-	TGCGCCAGCAGCCTTCCCTCAGCGACCAATCAGCCCCAGCATTTT	CASSLPSATNQPQHF
TRBJ2-5	TRBD2	TRBV7-3	16	-	TGTGCCAGCAGCTTGGGGACTAGCGGGGGGTCAGAGACCCAGTACTTC	CASSLGTSGGSETQYF